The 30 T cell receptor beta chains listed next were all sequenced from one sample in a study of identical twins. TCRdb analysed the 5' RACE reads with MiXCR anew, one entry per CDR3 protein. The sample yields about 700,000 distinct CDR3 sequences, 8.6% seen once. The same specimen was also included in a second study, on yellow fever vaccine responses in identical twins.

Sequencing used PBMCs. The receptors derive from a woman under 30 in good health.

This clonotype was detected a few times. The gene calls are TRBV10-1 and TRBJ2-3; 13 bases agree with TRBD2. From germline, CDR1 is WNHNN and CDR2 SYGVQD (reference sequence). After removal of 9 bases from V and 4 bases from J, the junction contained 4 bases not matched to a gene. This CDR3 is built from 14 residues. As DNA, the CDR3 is TGCGCCAGTGGGACTAGCGGGGCAGCAGATACGCAGTATTTT. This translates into CASGTSGAADTQYF.

The CDR3 here is CASRSSGGANEQFF. The CDR3 nucleotides are TGTGCCAGCAGGTCTAGCGGGGGGGCGAATGAGCAGTTCTTC. The chain joins TRBV7-3 to TRBJ2-1; 12 positions match TRBD2. Germline CDR1 SGHTA, CDR2 FQGTGA. This CDR3 is built from 14 residues. The junction had 4 bases not matched to a gene; V was cut back by 6 bases and J by 7 bases.

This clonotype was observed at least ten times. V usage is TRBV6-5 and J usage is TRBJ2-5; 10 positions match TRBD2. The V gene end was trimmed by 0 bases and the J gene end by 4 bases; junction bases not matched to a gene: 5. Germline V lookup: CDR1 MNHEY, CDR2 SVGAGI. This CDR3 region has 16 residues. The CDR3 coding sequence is TGTGCCAGCAGTTACTCGACGCTAGCGGGAGTAGAGACCCAGTACTTC. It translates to CASSYSTLAGVETQYF.

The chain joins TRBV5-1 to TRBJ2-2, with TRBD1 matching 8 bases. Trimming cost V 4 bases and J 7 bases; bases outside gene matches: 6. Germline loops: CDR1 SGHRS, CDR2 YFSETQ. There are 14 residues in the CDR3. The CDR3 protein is CASSRTGSVGELFF. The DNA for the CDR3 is TGCGCCAGCAGCCGGACAGGGTCGGTCGGGGAGCTGTTTTTT.

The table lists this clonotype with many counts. This CDR3 reads CASSLGGIASYEQYF. CDR3 coding DNA: TGTGCCAGCAGCTTAGGAGGGATTGCCTCCTACGAGCAGTACTTC. This rearrangement joins TRBV7-6 to TRBJ2-7; D is perhaps TRBD2 (5 bases). Germline V CDR1 and CDR2: SGHVS, FNYEAQ. The V and J ends lost 1 base and 0 bases respectively, with 10 bases between them. CDR3 length: 15 amino acids.

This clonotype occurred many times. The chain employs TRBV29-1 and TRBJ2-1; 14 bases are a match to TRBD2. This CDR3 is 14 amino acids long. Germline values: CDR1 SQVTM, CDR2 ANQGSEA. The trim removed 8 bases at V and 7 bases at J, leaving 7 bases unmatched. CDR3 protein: CSFPGLAGVNEQFF. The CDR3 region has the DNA TGCAGCTTTCCGGGACTAGCGGGAGTGAATGAGCAGTTCTTC.

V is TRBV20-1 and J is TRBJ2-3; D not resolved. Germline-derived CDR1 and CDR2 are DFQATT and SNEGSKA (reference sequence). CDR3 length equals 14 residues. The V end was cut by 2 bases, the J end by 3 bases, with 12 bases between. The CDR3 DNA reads TGCAGTGCTAGACTAGGAGCACTTACAGATACGCAGTATTTT. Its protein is CSARLGALTDTQYF.

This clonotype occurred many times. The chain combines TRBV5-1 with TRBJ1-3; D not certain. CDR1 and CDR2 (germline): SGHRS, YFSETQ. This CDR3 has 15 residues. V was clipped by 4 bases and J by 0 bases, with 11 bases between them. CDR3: CASSRPEGSGNTIYF. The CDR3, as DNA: TGCGCCAGCAGCCGACCGGAGGGCTCTGGAAACACCATATATTTT.

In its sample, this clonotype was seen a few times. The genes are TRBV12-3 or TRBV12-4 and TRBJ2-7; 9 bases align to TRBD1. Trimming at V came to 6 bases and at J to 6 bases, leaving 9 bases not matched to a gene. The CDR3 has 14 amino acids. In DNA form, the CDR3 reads TGTGCCAGCAGGACAGGGGGGCCCCCTCTCGAGCAGTACTTC. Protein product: CASRTGGPPLEQYF.

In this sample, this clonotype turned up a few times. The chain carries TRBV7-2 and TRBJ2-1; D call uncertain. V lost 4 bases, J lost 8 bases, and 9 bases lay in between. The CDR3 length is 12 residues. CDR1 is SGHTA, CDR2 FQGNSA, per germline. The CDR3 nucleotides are TGTGCCAGCAGCTCAAAGCTCCATGAGCAGTTCTTC. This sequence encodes CASSSKLHEQFF.

In DNA form, the CDR3 reads TGTGCCAGCAGCCAACGTGGAAATTCACCCCTCCACTTT. It yields the protein CASSQRGNSPLHF. J is TRBJ1-6 and V is TRBV3-1; D is unclear. CDR1 LGHDT and CDR2 YNNKEL come from the germline V gene (reference sequence). This CDR3 is built from 13 residues. Deletions cut 2 bases from V and 7 bases from J, with 6 bases between. Full variable domain (rest looked up from reference TRBV3-1 and TRBJ1-6): DTAVSQTPKYLVTQMGNDKSIKCEQNLGHDTMYWYKQDSKKFLKIMFSYNNKELIINETVPNRFSPKSPDKAHLNLHINSLELGDSAVYFCASSQRGNSPLHFGNGTRLTVT.

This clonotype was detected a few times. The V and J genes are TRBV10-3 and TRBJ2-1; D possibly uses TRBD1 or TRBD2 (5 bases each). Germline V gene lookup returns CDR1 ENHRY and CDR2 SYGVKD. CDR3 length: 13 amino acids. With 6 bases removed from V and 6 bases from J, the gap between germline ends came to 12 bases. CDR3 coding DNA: TGTGCCATCAGCGGGGACGGAGCCAATGAGCAGTTCTTC. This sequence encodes CAISGDGANEQFF.

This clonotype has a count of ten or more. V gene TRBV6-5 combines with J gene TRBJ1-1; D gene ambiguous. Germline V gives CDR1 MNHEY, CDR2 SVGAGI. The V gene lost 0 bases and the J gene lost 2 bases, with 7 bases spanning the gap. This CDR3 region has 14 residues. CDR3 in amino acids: CASSYSPRNTEAFF. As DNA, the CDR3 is TGTGCCAGCAGTTACTCCCCCAGAAACACTGAAGCTTTCTTT.

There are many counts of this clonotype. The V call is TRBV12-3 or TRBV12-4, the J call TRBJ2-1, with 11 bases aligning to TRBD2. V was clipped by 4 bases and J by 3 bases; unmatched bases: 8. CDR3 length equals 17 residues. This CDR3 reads CASSSSPLAGDYNEQFF. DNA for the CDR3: TGTGCCAGCAGTTCCTCTCCACTAGCGGGAGACTACAATGAGCAGTTCTTC.

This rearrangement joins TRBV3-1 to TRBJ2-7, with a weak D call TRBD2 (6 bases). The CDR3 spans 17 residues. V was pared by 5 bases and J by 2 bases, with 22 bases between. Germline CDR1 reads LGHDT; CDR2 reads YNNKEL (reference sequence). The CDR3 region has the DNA TGTGCCAGCAGCAAACCTATCCCCTGGGGACTTCCCTACGAGCAGTACTTC. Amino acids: CASSKPIPWGLPYEQYF.

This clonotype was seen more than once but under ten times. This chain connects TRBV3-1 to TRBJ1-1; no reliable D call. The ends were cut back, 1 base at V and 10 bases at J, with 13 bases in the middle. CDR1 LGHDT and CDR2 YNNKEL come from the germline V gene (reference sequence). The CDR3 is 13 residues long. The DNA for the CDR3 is TGTGCCAGCAGCCAAGGGGTCCGAATGCGAGCTTTCTTT. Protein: CASSQGVRMRAFF.

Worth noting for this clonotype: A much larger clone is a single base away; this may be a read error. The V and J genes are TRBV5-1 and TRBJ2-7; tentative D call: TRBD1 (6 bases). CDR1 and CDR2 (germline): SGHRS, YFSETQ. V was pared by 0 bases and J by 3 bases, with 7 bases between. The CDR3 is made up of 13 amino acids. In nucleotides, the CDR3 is TGCGCCAGCAGCTTGGGGACAGTCTACGAGCAGTACTTC. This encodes CASSLGTVYEQYF.

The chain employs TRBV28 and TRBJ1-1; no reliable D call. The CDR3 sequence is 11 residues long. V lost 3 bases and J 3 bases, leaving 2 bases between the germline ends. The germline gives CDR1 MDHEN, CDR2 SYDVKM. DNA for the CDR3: TGTGCCAGCAGTTTCCACACTGAAGCTTTCTTT. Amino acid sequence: CASSFHTEAFF.

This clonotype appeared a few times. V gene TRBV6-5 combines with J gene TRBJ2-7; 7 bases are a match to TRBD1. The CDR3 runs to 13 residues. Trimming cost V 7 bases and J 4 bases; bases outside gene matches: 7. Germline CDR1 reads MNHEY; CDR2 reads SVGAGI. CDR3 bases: TGTGCCAGCATTTTTGCCAGGGGGTACGAGCAGTACTTC. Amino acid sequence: CASIFARGYEQYF.

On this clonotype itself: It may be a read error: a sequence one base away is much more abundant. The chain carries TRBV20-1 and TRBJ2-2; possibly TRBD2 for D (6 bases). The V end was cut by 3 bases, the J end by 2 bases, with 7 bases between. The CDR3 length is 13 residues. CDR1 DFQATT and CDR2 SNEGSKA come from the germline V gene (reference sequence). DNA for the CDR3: TGCAGTGCTAGCGGGAGTAACACCGGGGAGCTGTTTTTT. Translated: CSASGSNTGELFF.

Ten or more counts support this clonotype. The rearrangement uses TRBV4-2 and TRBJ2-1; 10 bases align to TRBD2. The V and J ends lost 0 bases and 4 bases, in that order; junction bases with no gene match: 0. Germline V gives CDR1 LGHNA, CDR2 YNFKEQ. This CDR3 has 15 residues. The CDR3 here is CASSQEAGGYNEQFF. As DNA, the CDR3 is TGTGCCAGCAGCCAAGAAGCGGGAGGGTACAATGAGCAGTTCTTC.

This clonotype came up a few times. As DNA, the CDR3 is TGTGCCACCAGCGGATGGGGGGAAAAACTGTTTTTT. Protein: CATSGWGEKLFF. This sequence joins TRBV15 and TRBJ1-4; D might be TRBD1 (5 bases). The CDR3 contains 12 residues. Germline V gene sequence: CDR1 LNHNV, CDR2 YYDKDF (reference sequence). Trimming took off 5 bases at V and 8 bases at J, with 9 bases between the two ends.

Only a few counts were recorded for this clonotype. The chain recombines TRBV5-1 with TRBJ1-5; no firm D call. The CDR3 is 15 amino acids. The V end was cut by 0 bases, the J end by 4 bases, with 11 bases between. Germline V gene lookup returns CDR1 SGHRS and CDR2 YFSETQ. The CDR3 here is CASSLEGGANQPQHF. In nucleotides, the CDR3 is TGCGCCAGCAGCTTGGAGGGTGGCGCAAATCAGCCCCAGCATTTT.

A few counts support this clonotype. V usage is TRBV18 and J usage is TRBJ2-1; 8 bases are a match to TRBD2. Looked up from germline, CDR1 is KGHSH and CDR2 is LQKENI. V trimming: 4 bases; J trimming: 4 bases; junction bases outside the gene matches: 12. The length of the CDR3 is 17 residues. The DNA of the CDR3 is TGTGCCAGCTCACTACTTGGACTAGCCCTCGAATACAATGAGCAGTTCTTC. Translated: CASSLLGLALEYNEQFF.

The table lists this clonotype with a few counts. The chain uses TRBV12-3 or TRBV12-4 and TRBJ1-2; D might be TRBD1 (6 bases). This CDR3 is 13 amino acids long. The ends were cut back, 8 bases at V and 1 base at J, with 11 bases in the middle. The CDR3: CASQGGGNYGYTF. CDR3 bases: TGTGCCAGCCAGGGAGGGGGTAACTATGGCTACACCTTC.

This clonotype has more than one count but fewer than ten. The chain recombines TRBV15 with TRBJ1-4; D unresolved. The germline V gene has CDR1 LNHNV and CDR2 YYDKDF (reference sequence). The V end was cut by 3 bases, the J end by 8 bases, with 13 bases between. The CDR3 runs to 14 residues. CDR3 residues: CATSSASRVEKLFF. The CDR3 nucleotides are TGTGCCACCAGCAGCGCCTCACGGGTCGAAAAACTGTTTTTT.

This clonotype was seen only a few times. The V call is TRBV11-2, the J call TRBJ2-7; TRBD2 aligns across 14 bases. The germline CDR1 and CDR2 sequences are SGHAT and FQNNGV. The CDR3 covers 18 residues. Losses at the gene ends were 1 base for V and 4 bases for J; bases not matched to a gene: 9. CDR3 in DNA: TGTGCCAGCAGCTTAGTCTCGGGACTAGCGGGAGAGGGGTACGAGCAGTACTTC. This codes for CASSLVSGLAGEGYEQYF.

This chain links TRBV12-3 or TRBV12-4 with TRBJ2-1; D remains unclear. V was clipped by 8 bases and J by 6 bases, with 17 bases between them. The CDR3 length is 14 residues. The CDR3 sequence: CASGLGRSTNEQFF. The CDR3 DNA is TGTGCCAGCGGCTTGGGCCGATCAACCAATGAGCAGTTCTTC.

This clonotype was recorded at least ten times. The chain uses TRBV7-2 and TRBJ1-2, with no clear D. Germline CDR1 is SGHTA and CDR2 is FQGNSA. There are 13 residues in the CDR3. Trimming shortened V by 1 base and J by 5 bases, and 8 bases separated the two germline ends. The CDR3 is CASSLDGLYGYTF. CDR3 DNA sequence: TGTGCCAGCAGCTTAGATGGGTTATATGGCTACACCTTC.

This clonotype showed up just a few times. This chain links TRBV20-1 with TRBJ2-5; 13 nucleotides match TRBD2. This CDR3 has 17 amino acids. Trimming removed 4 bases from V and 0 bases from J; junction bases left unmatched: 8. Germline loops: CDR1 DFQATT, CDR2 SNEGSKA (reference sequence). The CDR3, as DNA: TGCAGTGCTACCTGGACTAGCGGGAGAGGGTACCAAGAGACCCAGTACTTC. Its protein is CSATWTSGRGYQETQYF.